The 26 T cell receptor beta chains below come from one sample, sequenced in a study of blood T cell repertoires in COVID-19. The table came from immunoSEQ multiplex PCR; TCRdb's copy has only in-frame clones and leaves some out. The sample lists 250,000 to 350,000 clones; approximately 85% were seen once. Source material: peripheral blood. The receptor source for this set is a human donor with COVID-19, enrolled during active disease. The donor label of this sample is uncertain.

The chain is built from TRBV6-5 and TRBJ2-3; 7 bases align to TRBD1. The CDR3 runs to 13 residues. Trimming took 6 bases from V and 5 from J; bases not matched to a gene: 5. CDR1 and CDR2 from the germline V gene are MNHEY and SVGAGI. CDR3 nucleotide sequence: TGTGCCAGCAGAAGAGGGACAGAAGATACGCAGTATTTT. Amino acid sequence: CASRRGTEDTQYF.

The V gene is TRBV18, the J gene TRBJ2-5; D not certain. V dropped 3 bases and J dropped 4 bases, with 6 bases sitting between them. CDR3 size: 12 residues. The germline V gene has CDR1 KGHSH and CDR2 LQKENI. The CDR3 is CASSPLTETQYF. The DNA of the CDR3 is TGTGCCAGCTCACCTCTAACAGAGACCCAGTACTTC.

The chain employs TRBV29-1 and TRBJ2-4; D might be TRBD2 (6 bases). The V end lost 0 bases, the J end lost 7 bases, and 10 bases lay between the germline ends. The germline gives CDR1 SQVTM, CDR2 ANQGSEA. The CDR3 runs 13 residues. This chain's CDR3 is CSVEEGGVNIQYF. CDR3 nucleotides: TGCAGCGTTGAAGAGGGGGGAGTTAACATTCAGTACTTC. Full variable domain (outside the CDR3, taken from reference TRBV29-1 and TRBJ2-4): SAVISQKPSRDICQRGTSLTIQCQVDSQVTMMFWYRQQPGQSLTLIATANQGSEATYESGFVIDKFPISRPNLTFSTLTVSNMSPEDSSIYLCSVEEGGVNIQYFGAGTRLSVL.

The genes are TRBV28 and TRBJ2-7, with TRBD1 matching over 10 bases. CDR3 length: 16 residues. Germline CDR1 is MDHEN and CDR2 is SYDVKM. V trimming: 1 base; J trimming: 6 bases; junction bases outside the gene matches: 9. The CDR3 DNA follows: TGTGCCAGCAGTTTATTCTCGACAGGGGGCTTGGTCGAGCAGTACTTC. It yields the protein CASSLFSTGGLVEQYF.

This clone showed up just a few times. V is TRBV30 and J is TRBJ1-4; D uncertain. The CDR3 loop spans 16 amino acids. The germline CDR1 and CDR2 sequences are GTSNPN and SVGIG (reference sequence). V was clipped by 2 bases and J by 8 bases, with 21 bases between them. CDR3 sequence reads: CAWSSGIATAWEKLFF. The DNA of the CDR3 is TGTGCCTGGAGTTCGGGGATCGCGACCGCCTGGGAAAAACTGTTTTTT. Supplemented by reference TRBV30 and TRBJ1-4, the full variable domain reads SQTIHQWPATLVQPVGSPLSLECTVEGTSNPNLYWYRQAAGRGLQLLFYSVGIGQISSEVPQNLSASRPQDRQFILSSKKLLLSDSGFYLCAWSSGIATAWEKLFFGSGTQLSVL.

The chain combines TRBV11-2 with TRBJ2-3; 7 bases line up with TRBD1. The CDR3 has 18 residues. Germline CDR1 SGHAT, CDR2 FQNNGV. The V segment lost 4 bases and the J segment 6 bases; nucleotides outside the gene matches: 19. The CDR3 nucleotides are TGTGCCAGCAGCTCGAAAGGATTCGCACAGGGGCGGTTCGATACGCAGTATTTT. Translation: CASSSKGFAQGRFDTQYF.

The chain employs TRBV25-1 and TRBJ2-7, with D perhaps matching TRBD2 (6 bases). Germline loops: CDR1 MGHDK, CDR2 SYGVNS. Trimming cost V 4 bases and J 1 base, with 11 bases left between them. The CDR3 sequence is 14 residues long. CDR3 nucleotide sequence: TGTGCCAGCAGTGGTCTCGCGGGGTCCTACGAGCAGTACTTC. As protein: CASSGLAGSYEQYF.

The chain has TRBV20-1 and TRBJ2-3; a weak D match, TRBD2 (6 bases). V shed 3 bases and J shed 4 bases, with 14 bases lying between them. The CDR3 sequence is 14 residues long. The germline V gene encodes CDR1 DFQATT and CDR2 SNEGSKA (reference sequence). The CDR3: CSASGHVAADTQYF. The CDR3 region has the DNA TGCAGTGCTAGTGGCCACGTAGCGGCAGATACGCAGTATTTT.

The chain employs TRBV7-2 and TRBJ2-7; 9 nucleotides agree with TRBD2. This CDR3 region has 15 residues. Germline V gives CDR1 SGHTA, CDR2 FQGNSA. V lost 5 bases, J lost 0 bases, and 5 bases stayed unmatched. In nucleotides, the CDR3 is TGTGCCAGCAGCACACTAGCGGGCCCCTCCTACGAGCAGTACTTC. Its protein product is CASSTLAGPSYEQYF. Full variable domain (missing parts from reference TRBV7-2 and TRBJ2-7): GAGVSQSPSNKVTEKGKDVELRCDPISGHTALYWYRQSLGQGLEFLIYFQGNSAPDKSGLPSDRFSAERTGGSVSTLTIQRTQQEDSAVYLCASSTLAGPSYEQYFGPGTRLTVT.

This chain uses TRBV11-3 with TRBJ2-7; perhaps TRBD1 as D (6 bases). The germline gives CDR1 SGHNT, CDR2 YENEEA. The V end lost 1 base, the J end lost 7 bases, and 8 bases lay between the germline ends. The CDR3 spans 12 residues. CDR3 nucleotide sequence: TGTGCCAGCAGCTTAGGCCAGGGGGAGCAGTACTTC. Protein: CASSLGQGEQYF.

The chain is built from TRBV14 and TRBJ2-3; D gene unclear. V lost 2 bases and J 8 bases, leaving 11 bases between the germline ends. The CDR3 sequence is 13 residues long. Germline CDR1 and CDR2: SGHDN and FVKESK. The CDR3 loop is CASSQLEAGTQYF. CDR3 sequence (DNA): TGTGCCAGCAGCCAACTCGAAGCCGGTACGCAGTATTTT.

This clone came up a few times. The rearrangement joins TRBV5-1 to TRBJ2-1, with unresolved D. CDR1 is SGHRS, CDR2 YFSETQ, per germline. V lost 3 bases to trimming and J lost 0 bases, with 10 bases between them. CDR3 length equals 15 residues. CDR3 in amino acids: CASSSTVSSYNEQFF. The DNA for the CDR3 is TGCGCCAGCAGCTCTACAGTGAGCTCCTACAATGAGCAGTTCTTC.

This clone has a single count. The V gene is TRBV30, the J gene TRBJ1-1; TRBD1 is a possible D gene (6 bases). Deletions cut 7 bases from V and 1 base from J, with 13 bases between. The CDR3 sequence is 13 residues long. Germline loops: CDR1 GTSNPN, CDR2 SVGIG (reference sequence). Here the CDR3 reads CASTGTANTEAFF. As DNA, the CDR3 is TGTGCCTCGACAGGTACAGCGAACACTGAAGCTTTCTTT. The whole variable domain, remainder taken from reference TRBV30 and TRBJ1-1, is SQTIHQWPATLVQPVGSPLSLECTVEGTSNPNLYWYRQAAGRGLQLLFYSVGIGQISSEVPQNLSASRPQDRQFILSSKKLLLSDSGFYLCASTGTANTEAFFGQGTRLTVV.

The chain employs TRBV12-5 and TRBJ2-2; 12 bases line up with TRBD2. Trimming at V came to 3 bases and at J to 0 bases, leaving 5 bases not matched to a gene. The germline CDR1 and CDR2 sequences are LGHNT and FRNRAP. This CDR3 is built from 18 residues. CDR3 protein: CASGFWTSGTANTGELFF. The CDR3 DNA sequence: TGTGCTAGTGGTTTTTGGACTAGCGGGACCGCGAACACCGGGGAGCTGTTTTTT.

The J gene is TRBJ2-7, the V gene TRBV19; 7 bases agree with TRBD2. The V gene end was trimmed by 6 bases and the J gene end by 7 bases; junction bases not matched to a gene: 12. Per the germline V gene, CDR1 is LNHDA and CDR2 is SQIVND (reference sequence). This CDR3 comprises 14 residues. For the CDR3, the DNA is TGTGCCAGTAGCACCAATGGACCGGGGGGAGAGCAGTACTTC. It yields the protein CASSTNGPGGEQYF. The full variable domain, in which reference TRBV19 and TRBJ2-7 provide the parts outside the CDR3, is DGGITQSPKYLFRKEGQNVTLSCEQNLNHDAMYWYRQDPGQGLRLIYYSQIVNDFQKGDIAEGYSVSREKKESFPLTVTSAQKNPTAFYLCASSTNGPGGEQYFGPGTRLTVT.

This sequence joins TRBV25-1 and TRBJ1-2; 8 bases match TRBD1. This CDR3 contains 15 residues. Trimming took 1 base from V and 7 from J; bases not matched to a gene: 8. Per germline, CDR1 MGHDK and CDR2 SYGVNS. The DNA for the CDR3 is TGTGCCAGCAGTGAATGGCAGGGGGCCGTAGCTGGCTACACCTTC. Protein product: CASSEWQGAVAGYTF.

CDR3 in DNA: TGTGCCAGCAGCGTAACGGGGGACACCGGGGAGCTGTTTTTT. Its translation: CASSVTGDTGELFF. V gene TRBV9 combines with J gene TRBJ2-2, with D possibly being TRBD2 (6 bases). The CDR3 runs 14 residues. Germline values: CDR1 SGDLS, CDR2 YYNGEE. V lost 1 base to trimming and J lost 3 bases, with 7 bases between them. Filled out from reference TRBV9 and TRBJ2-2, the complete variable domain reads DSGVTQTPKHLITATGQRVTLRCSPRSGDLSVYWYQQSLDQGLQFLIQYYNGEERAKGNILERFSAQQFPDLHSELNLSSLELGDSALYFCASSVTGDTGELFFGEGSRLTVL.

V gene TRBV18 combines with J gene TRBJ1-6; 7 nucleotides match TRBD1. V lost 8 bases, J lost 5 bases, and 9 bases stayed unmatched. CDR3 size: 15 residues. Looked up from germline, CDR1 is KGHSH and CDR2 is LQKENI. In nucleotides, the CDR3 is TGTGCCAGCCAGGGGGAGGACGGAGATAATTCACCCCTCCACTTT. This codes for CASQGEDGDNSPLHF.

This clone is a singleton in its sample. The gene calls are TRBV12-3 or TRBV12-4 and TRBJ1-1, with D unclear. V lost 5 bases and J 3 bases, leaving 10 bases between the germline ends. This CDR3 contains 13 residues. CDR3 nucleotide sequence: TGTGCCAGCAGTCCGAACGGGGACACTGAAGCTTTCTTT. This codes for CASSPNGDTEAFF.

The CDR3 DNA reads TGTGCCAGCAGTTATGCGGGACAGCATAATTCACCCCTCCACTTT. It codes for CASSYAGQHNSPLHF. V and J are TRBV6-5 and TRBJ1-6, with 7 bases fitting TRBD1. This CDR3 is 15 amino acids long. Germline CDR1 is MNHEY and CDR2 is SVGAGI. Trimming cost V 3 bases and J 5 bases; bases outside gene matches: 4.

V gene TRBV28 combines with J gene TRBJ2-1; D gene ambiguous. This CDR3 is 13 amino acids long. The germline CDR1 and CDR2 sequences are MDHEN and SYDVKM. Trimming pared 8 bases from V and 0 bases from J, leaving 8 bases between. CDR3 region: CASGPNSYNEQFF. The CDR3 DNA follows: TGTGCCAGCGGGCCTAACTCCTACAATGAGCAGTTCTTC.

V gene TRBV11-3 combines with J gene TRBJ2-3; possible D gene TRBD2, 5 bases. The CDR3 contains 14 residues. Per germline, CDR1 SGHNT and CDR2 YENEEA. V was clipped by 2 bases and J by 2 bases, with 8 bases between them. CDR3 sequence: CASSLRTYTDTQYF. In DNA form, the CDR3 reads TGTGCCAGCAGCTTAAGGACTTACACAGATACGCAGTATTTT. Using reference TRBV11-3 and TRBJ2-3 for the parts outside the CDR3, the full variable domain is EAGVVQSPRYKIIEKKQPVAFWCNPISGHNTLYWYLQNLGQGPELLIRYENEEAVDDSQLPKDRFSAERLKGVDSTLKIQPAELGDSAVYLCASSLRTYTDTQYFGPGTRLTVL.

The genes are TRBV7-9 and TRBJ2-2; TRBD1 aligns across 8 bases. This CDR3 has 16 residues. With V trimmed by 5 bases and J by 5 bases, 10 bases remained unmatched. Germline V gene data show CDR1 as SEHNR and CDR2 as FQNEAQ (reference sequence). Here the CDR3 reads CASSQRPGQVTGELFF. CDR3 sequence (DNA): TGTGCCAGCAGCCAACGCCCGGGACAGGTAACCGGGGAGCTGTTTTTT.

This clone was seen once. The rearrangement links TRBV2 to TRBJ1-6; D not resolved. V was trimmed by 3 bases and J by 4 bases, leaving 10 bases between them. The CDR3 has 15 residues. CDR1 is SNHLY and CDR2 is FYNNEI in the germline V gene. CDR3 nucleotides: TGTGCCAGCAGTGAGGTGGCTGATTATAATTCACCCCTCCACTTT. It specifies CASSEVADYNSPLHF.

The chain uses TRBV9 and TRBJ1-6, with 7 bases fitting TRBD1. V shed 0 bases, J shed 5 bases, and the junction held 5 bases outside the gene matches. In germline, CDR1 is SGDLS, CDR2 YYNGEE. The CDR3 spans 16 residues. The CDR3 DNA sequence: TGTGCCAGCAGCGTAGGCGATACAGGGGATAATTCACCCCTCCACTTT. It codes for CASSVGDTGDNSPLHF.

The chain is built from TRBV9 and TRBJ1-6; possibly TRBD1 for D (5 bases). V dropped 0 bases and J dropped 0 bases, with 13 bases sitting between them. The CDR3 totals 18 residues. Germline CDR1 SGDLS, CDR2 YYNGEE. CDR3 protein: CASSVDRGVSSYNSPLHF. In DNA, the CDR3 is TGTGCCAGCAGCGTAGATCGGGGGGTGAGCTCCTATAATTCACCCCTCCACTTT.